Listed here are 32 T cell receptor beta chains from one sample, sequenced in a study of identical twins. TCRdb called the 5' RACE reads again in MiXCR, with one record for every CDR3 protein. The data hold fewer than 550,000 distinct CDR3 sequences, with around 15% observed a single time. These data were also filed under a second study, of yellow fever vaccine responses in identical twins.

The specimen was CD4+ T cells sorted from blood. The receptors come from a woman aged 18 to 35 in good health.

This chain uses TRBV12-3 or TRBV12-4 with TRBJ2-3, with D perhaps assigned TRBD1 or TRBD2 (6 bases each). The CDR3 runs to 16 residues. V lost 2 bases and J 1 base, leaving 13 bases between the germline ends. The CDR3 protein is CASSLYGGGRTDTQYF. The CDR3 DNA follows: TGTGCCAGCAGTTTATATGGAGGGGGGCGCACAGATACGCAGTATTTT.

A few counts support this clonotype. The chain links TRBV12-3 or TRBV12-4 to TRBJ1-1, with 7 bases lining up with TRBD1. Losses at the gene ends were 10 bases for V and 6 bases for J; bases not matched to a gene: 14. There are 14 residues in the CDR3. The CDR3 DNA reads as TGTGCCACCCGGGAGGGGGCAGATAACTCTGAAGCTTTCTTT. As protein: CATREGADNSEAFF.

This rearrangement joins TRBV2 to TRBJ1-1; a possible D gene is TRBD1 (6 bases). Germline V gene lookup returns CDR1 SNHLY and CDR2 FYNNEI. V dropped 6 bases and J dropped 3 bases, with 20 bases sitting between them. This CDR3 region has 16 residues. The CDR3 reads CASRTGTTSTYTEAFF. For the CDR3, the DNA is TGTGCCAGCAGGACCGGGACAACATCGACCTACACTGAAGCTTTCTTT.

V and J are TRBV20-1 and TRBJ2-3; no reliable D call. CDR1 is DFQATT, CDR2 SNEGSKA, per germline (reference sequence). The CDR3 loop spans 12 amino acids. V dropped 0 bases and J dropped 6 bases, with 7 bases sitting between them. As DNA, the CDR3 is TGCAGTGCTAGAGATAACGGTGATACGCAGTATTTT. This translates into CSARDNGDTQYF.

The J gene is TRBJ2-2, the V gene TRBV20-1; 7 nucleotides line up with TRBD2. V shed 3 bases, J shed 3 bases, and the junction held 10 bases outside the gene matches. This CDR3 region has 16 residues. CDR1 is DFQATT and CDR2 is SNEGSKA in the germline V gene (reference sequence). CDR3 sequence (DNA): TGCAGTGCTAGGGGGAGGGACGGGTTCGACACCGGGGAGCTGTTTTTT. Amino acid sequence: CSARGRDGFDTGELFF.

This clonotype was seen only a few times. V gene TRBV6-5 combines with J gene TRBJ2-1; D is perhaps TRBD1 (6 bases). The CDR3 spans 13 residues. Germline V CDR1 and CDR2: MNHEY, SVGAGI. V dropped 2 bases and J dropped 8 bases, with 10 bases sitting between them. This chain's CDR3 is CASSYTGWDEQFF. The DNA for the CDR3 is TGTGCCAGCAGTTACACAGGGTGGGATGAGCAGTTCTTC.

This sequence joins TRBV6-1 and TRBJ1-1; 7 nucleotides agree with TRBD1. CDR1 is MNHNS and CDR2 is SASEGT in the germline V gene. V shed 6 bases and J 5 bases; nucleotides not matched to a gene: 9. The CDR3 is 14 amino acids. CDR3 bases: TGTGCCAGCAGAATCCTGACAGGGAATACTGAAGCTTTCTTT. Amino acid sequence: CASRILTGNTEAFF.

This clonotype was counted only a few times. The chain employs TRBV4-1 and TRBJ1-2; D is unclear. The germline V gene has CDR1 MGHRA and CDR2 YSYEKL. The CDR3 loop spans 14 amino acids. Trimming left V 1 base short and J 3 bases short, with 9 bases between. The CDR3 bases are TGCGCCAGCAGCCAAGCTGGTAGGGACTATGGCTACACCTTC. It specifies CASSQAGRDYGYTF.

This clonotype has just a few counts. The chain combines TRBV6-2 or TRBV6-3 with TRBJ2-7, with TRBD2 matching 7 bases. The CDR3 loop spans 13 amino acids. In germline, CDR1 is MNHEY, CDR2 SVGEGT. The trim removed 2 bases at V and 6 bases at J, leaving 4 bases unmatched. The CDR3 spells CASSYGRAGEQYF. The CDR3 DNA follows: TGTGCCAGCAGTTACGGGAGGGCCGGCGAGCAGTACTTC.

This chain uses TRBV10-2 with TRBJ1-6; 9 bases fit TRBD1. The CDR3 loop spans 17 amino acids. J lost 7 bases, V lost 5 bases, and 12 bases had no gene match. Germline assignment: CDR1 WSHSY and CDR2 SAAADI. CDR3 region: CASSTRPGQGSNSPLHF. As DNA, the CDR3 is TGCGCCAGCAGTACAAGACCGGGACAGGGCTCCAATTCACCCCTCCACTTT.

This clonotype was counted only a few times. The chain carries TRBV2 and TRBJ2-1; D gene ambiguous. This CDR3 region has 13 residues. Germline V gene sequence: CDR1 SNHLY, CDR2 FYNNEI. V was cut by 4 bases and J by 0 bases, with 4 bases left in between. The CDR3 region is CASSGISYNEQFF. The CDR3 nucleotides are TGTGCCAGCAGTGGAATCTCCTACAATGAGCAGTTCTTC.

In this sample, this clonotype turned up a few times. The CDR3 is CASSRLGGPGSVIQYF. CDR3 coding DNA: TGTGCCAGCAGCCGTCTCGGGGGGCCGGGTTCGGTCATTCAGTACTTC. The chain has TRBV3-1 and TRBJ2-4; TRBD2 might be the D (7 bases). Trimming removed 4 bases from V and 9 bases from J, with 22 bases in between. Germline V gene data show CDR1 as LGHDT and CDR2 as YNNKEL (reference sequence). CDR3 length: 16 amino acids.

This clonotype was observed a few times. The rearrangement links TRBV10-2 to TRBJ2-7; D remains ambiguous. The CDR3 length is 12 residues. CDR1 WSHSY and CDR2 SAAADI come from the germline V gene. V lost 4 bases and J 10 bases, leaving 14 bases between the germline ends. Here the CDR3 DNA reads TGCGCCAGCAGTGGGGAAAGTAGGGTACAGTACGTC. It encodes CASSGESRVQYV.

This clonotype was picked up many times. The chain links TRBV12-3 or TRBV12-4 to TRBJ1-1, with D hard to call. This CDR3 is 11 amino acids long. Trimming took 3 bases from V and 2 from J, leaving 1 base between them. This CDR3 reads CASSFNTEAFF. DNA of the CDR3: TGTGCCAGCAGTTTTAACACTGAAGCTTTCTTT.

V usage is TRBV6-4 and J usage is TRBJ2-5; D unclear. Looked up from germline, CDR1 is MRHNA and CDR2 is SNTAGT. V lost 9 bases and J 5 bases, leaving 4 bases between the germline ends. This CDR3 has 9 residues. The CDR3 DNA reads TGTGCCAGGCGGGAGACCCAGTACTTC. This gives the protein CARRETQYF.

This clonotype was recorded a few times. The chain joins TRBV18 to TRBJ2-1; 8 bases line up with TRBD2. CDR1 and CDR2 (germline): KGHSH, LQKENI. This CDR3 is built from 15 residues. Trimming at V came to 3 bases and at J to 3 bases, leaving 4 bases not matched to a gene. The CDR3, as DNA: TGTGCCAGCTCACCGGGTAGCGGGGACTACAATGAGCAGTTCTTC. Its translation is CASSPGSGDYNEQFF.

The chain has TRBV11-2 and TRBJ2-2, with a possible D match to TRBD1 (6 bases). With 2 bases removed from V and 4 bases from J, the gap between germline ends came to 11 bases. The CDR3 runs 15 residues. Germline V gives CDR1 SGHAT, CDR2 FQNNGV. CDR3 sequence reads: CASSLLHRVTGELFF. In nucleotides, the CDR3 is TGTGCCAGCAGCTTACTGCACAGGGTCACCGGGGAGCTGTTTTTT.

Many counts were recorded for this clonotype. This chain uses TRBV4-1 with TRBJ1-6, with 7 bases lining up with TRBD1. CDR1 and CDR2 (germline): MGHRA, YSYEKL. The CDR3 consists of 16 residues. Germline trimming cut 0 bases from V and 9 bases from J; bases unmatched to any gene: 8. The CDR3 reads CASSQEEGAFSSPLHF. In nucleotides, the CDR3 is TGCGCCAGCAGCCAAGAGGAGGGGGCTTTTAGTTCACCCCTCCACTTT.

Here the CDR3 DNA reads TGTGCCAGCAGCTCGGGACTAGCGGTCTACAATGAGCAGTTCTTC. Protein sequence: CASSSGLAVYNEQFF. V and J are TRBV5-6 and TRBJ2-1; the match to TRBD2 covers 11 bases. This CDR3 has 15 amino acids. V lost 3 bases and J lost 3; bases outside the gene matches: 2. CDR1 SGHDT and CDR2 YYEEEE come from the germline V gene.

This clonotype was observed a handful of times. The chain combines TRBV5-1 with TRBJ2-7; D uncertain. V shed 1 base and J shed 2 bases, with 7 bases lying between them. Germline V gene data show CDR1 as SGHRS and CDR2 as YFSETQ. The CDR3 contains 13 residues. In DNA, the CDR3 is TGCGCCAGCAGCTTGTTTGTCGCCTACGAGCAGTACGTC. Its protein is CASSLFVAYEQYV.

The rearrangement links TRBV27 to TRBJ2-7; tentatively, D is TRBD2 (5 bases). The CDR3 consists of 13 residues. V was pared by 1 base and J by 5 bases, with 9 bases between. Germline V gives CDR1 MNHEY, CDR2 SMNVEV (reference sequence). CDR3: CASSLWGENEQYF. CDR3 DNA: TGTGCCAGCAGTTTATGGGGAGAAAACGAGCAGTACTTC.

The chain couples TRBV6-1 to TRBJ1-6; 7 bases fit TRBD1. CDR1 and CDR2 from the germline V gene are MNHNS and SASEGT. This CDR3 has 14 amino acids. Trimming cost V 7 bases and J 7 bases; bases outside gene matches: 7. This CDR3 reads CASTEDRNNSPLHF. CDR3 bases: TGTGCCAGCACCGAGGACAGGAACAATTCACCCCTCCACTTT.

This clonotype came up a few times. The J gene is TRBJ2-3, the V gene TRBV14; D unresolved. The V gene's germline CDR1 is SGHDN and CDR2 FVKESK. The CDR3 totals 16 residues. Trimming took off 3 bases at V and 0 bases at J, with 13 bases between the two ends. CDR3 amino acids: CASSQLGRISTDTQYF. CDR3 in DNA: TGTGCCAGCAGCCAGCTCGGGCGGATTAGCACAGATACGCAGTATTTT.

J is TRBJ2-4 and V is TRBV7-2; D uncertain. Per germline, CDR1 SGHTA and CDR2 FQGNSA. V was clipped by 4 bases and J by 1 base, with 17 bases between them. This CDR3 has 17 amino acids. CDR3 sequence: CASSSPRSNVAKNIQYF. The CDR3 DNA reads as TGTGCCAGCAGCTCCCCCCGTTCGAATGTGGCCAAAAACATTCAGTACTTC. The whole variable domain, filled in from reference TRBV7-2 and TRBJ2-4, reads GAGVSQSPSNKVTEKGKDVELRCDPISGHTALYWYRQSLGQGLEFLIYFQGNSAPDKSGLPSDRFSAERTGGSVSTLTIQRTQQEDSAVYLCASSSPRSNVAKNIQYFGAGTRLSVL.

This sequence joins TRBV5-1 and TRBJ1-1; no clear D. Germline V gene lookup returns CDR1 SGHRS and CDR2 YFSETQ. Trimming took 0 bases from V and 0 from J, leaving 18 bases between them. The CDR3 contains 18 residues. The CDR3 DNA reads TGCGCCAGCAGCTTGGCCGCGAAGGGCTACGCCATGAACACTGAAGCTTTCTTT. It codes for CASSLAAKGYAMNTEAFF.

This chain connects TRBV5-1 to TRBJ1-1, with 10 bases lining up with TRBD1. CDR3 length equals 16 residues. CDR1 is SGHRS, CDR2 YFSETQ, per germline. Trimming removed 2 bases from V and 1 base from J; junction bases left unmatched: 5. CDR3 DNA sequence: TGCGCCAGCAGCTTCCCGGGACAGGGGAAGAACACTGAAGCTTTCTTT. Protein sequence: CASSFPGQGKNTEAFF.

The V call is TRBV14, the J call TRBJ2-2; D is undetermined. Per germline, CDR1 SGHDN and CDR2 FVKESK. Trimming took 0 bases from V and 2 from J, leaving 10 bases between them. The CDR3 has 16 residues. The CDR3 DNA follows: TGTGCCAGCAGCCAAGACTGGCGGATTAACACCGGGGAGCTGTTTTTT. Translation gives CASSQDWRINTGELFF.

The chain links TRBV24-1 to TRBJ2-3, with 7 bases identical to TRBD1. Germline V gene lookup returns CDR1 KGHDR and CDR2 SFDVKD. The V segment lost 7 bases and the J segment 2 bases; nucleotides outside the gene matches: 8. This CDR3 comprises 15 residues. CDR3 protein: CATSAGTAPTDTQYF. The CDR3 nucleotides read TGTGCCACCAGCGCTGGGACAGCACCCACAGATACGCAGTATTTT.

This clonotype was seen a handful of times. The chain joins TRBV20-1 to TRBJ2-5, with TRBD2 identical over 10 bases. The CDR3 has 14 amino acids. Germline lookup yields CDR1 DFQATT and CDR2 SNEGSKA (reference sequence). V lost 2 bases and J lost 4; bases outside the gene matches: 4. The CDR3 region is CSARSGGAGETQYF. CDR3 sequence (DNA): TGCAGTGCTAGAAGCGGGGGGGCCGGAGAGACCCAGTACTTC.

The chain links TRBV19 to TRBJ2-5; D gene ambiguous. V gave up 4 bases and J gave up 5 bases, with 11 bases separating them. The CDR3 has 13 amino acids. Germline loops: CDR1 LNHDA, CDR2 SQIVND (reference sequence). The CDR3 loop is CASSTSTWETQYF. The CDR3, as DNA: TGTGCCAGTAGTACCTCAACCTGGGAGACCCAGTACTTC.

This clonotype has a single count. A much larger clone sits a single nucleotide away, making a read error possible. V is TRBV10-3 and J is TRBJ2-3; TRBD1 matches 7 bases. From germline, CDR1 is ENHRY and CDR2 SYGVKD. This CDR3 is built from 15 residues. CDR3 sequence: CTITREGGRGDTQYF. DNA for the CDR3: TGTACCATCACCCGGGAAGGGGGCCGTGGAGATACGCAGTATTTT.

The gene calls are TRBV7-9 and TRBJ1-1; 7 bases agree with TRBD1. This CDR3 comprises 13 residues. Trimming took 8 bases from V and 7 from J; bases not matched to a gene: 10. The germline V gene encodes CDR1 SEHNR and CDR2 FQNEAQ (reference sequence). For the CDR3, the DNA is TGTGCCAGCGGTGAATTCCGGGACAGTGAAGCTTTCTTT. Protein sequence: CASGEFRDSEAFF.